This TCR beta chain derives from a study of T cells in Graves' hyperthyroidism and ophthalmopathy. Findings and limits, study-wide: Blood samples included most of the expanded thyroid clonotypes exceeding 0.001.

Amplification targeted TCR beta CDR3 regions from RNA transcripts. First-round RT-PCR targeting the TCR CDR3 was performed with the HTBI primer set. Using its own MiXCR run on the multiplex PCR reads, TCRdb lists one record per CDR3 protein. The data show over 650,000 distinct CDR3 sequences, 15% to 20% seen once. This clonotype showed up just a few times. The antigen remains unidentified. It was around 10 ml of fresh peripheral blood that supplied the PBMCs. Germline V gives CDR1 MNHNS, CDR2 SASEGT. The length of the CDR3 is 12 residues. Trimming removed 8 bases from V and 0 bases from J, with 5 bases in between.

The sequence was collected from a man between 18 and 35 years old with Graves' hyperthyroidism. The specimen sequenced was blood. The chain combines TRBV6-1 with TRBJ2-4; unclear D gene. CDR3 nucleotide sequence: TGTGCCAGCGGAGTAGCCAAAAACATTCAGTACTTC. It translates to CASGVAKNIQYF.